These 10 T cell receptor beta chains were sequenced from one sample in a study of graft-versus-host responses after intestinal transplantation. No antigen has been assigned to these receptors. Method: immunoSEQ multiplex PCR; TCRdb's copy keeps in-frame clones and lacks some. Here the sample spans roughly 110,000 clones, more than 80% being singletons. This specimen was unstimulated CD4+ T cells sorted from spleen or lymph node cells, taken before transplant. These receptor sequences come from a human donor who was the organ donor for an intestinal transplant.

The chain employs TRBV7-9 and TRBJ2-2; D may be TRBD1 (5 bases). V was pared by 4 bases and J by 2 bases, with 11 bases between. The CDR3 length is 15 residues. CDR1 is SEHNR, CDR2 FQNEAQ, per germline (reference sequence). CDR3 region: CASSWGGINTGELFF. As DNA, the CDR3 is TGTGCCAGCAGCTGGGGCGGAATAAACACCGGGGAGCTGTTTTTT.

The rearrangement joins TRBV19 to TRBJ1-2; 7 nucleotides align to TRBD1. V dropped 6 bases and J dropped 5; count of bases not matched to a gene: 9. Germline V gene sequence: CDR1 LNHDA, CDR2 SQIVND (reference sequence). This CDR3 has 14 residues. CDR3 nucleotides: TGTGCCAGTAGCCGACAGGGTTTTTTGTATGGCTACACCTTC. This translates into CASSRQGFLYGYTF. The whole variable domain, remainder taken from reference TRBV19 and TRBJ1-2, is DGGITQSPKYLFRKEGQNVTLSCEQNLNHDAMYWYRQDPGQGLRLIYYSQIVNDFQKGDIAEGYSVSREKKESFPLTVTSAQKNPTAFYLCASSRQGFLYGYTFGSGTRLTVV.

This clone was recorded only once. CDR3 in DNA: TGTGCCAGCAGTAACCAGGACAGGTTACTAATCTACGAGCAGTACTTC. Translation gives CASSNQDRLLIYEQYF. This sequence joins TRBV27 and TRBJ2-5; 7 nucleotides align to TRBD1. The closer fit of TRBJ2-7 to the DNA end suggests the J call may be wrong. CDR1 and CDR2 from the germline V gene are MNHEY and SMNVEV (reference sequence). CDR3 length: 16 amino acids.

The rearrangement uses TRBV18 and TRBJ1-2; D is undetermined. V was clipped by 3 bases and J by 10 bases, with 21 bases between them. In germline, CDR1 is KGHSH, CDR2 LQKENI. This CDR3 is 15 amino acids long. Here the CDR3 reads CASSPQGSEPVLYTF. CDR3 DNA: TGTGCCAGCTCACCCCAAGGGTCGGAGCCAGTCCTCTACACCTTC.

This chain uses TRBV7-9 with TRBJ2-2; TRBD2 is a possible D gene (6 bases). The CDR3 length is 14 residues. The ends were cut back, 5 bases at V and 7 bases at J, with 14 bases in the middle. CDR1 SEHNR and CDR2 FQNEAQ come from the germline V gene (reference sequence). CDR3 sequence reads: CASSLPSDRGELFF. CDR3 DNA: TGTGCCAGCAGCCTACCTAGCGATCGCGGGGAGCTGTTTTTT.

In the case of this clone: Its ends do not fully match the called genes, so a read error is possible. The CDR3 bases are TGTGCCAGCAGCCCCACGAGGGGGGCGTGGGTTGCCGTTAGTTTT. Protein product: CASSPTRGAWVAVSF. The chain links TRBV7-2 to TRBJ1-4; tentative D call: TRBD1 (6 bases). CDR3 length: 15 residues. The germline gives CDR1 SGHTA, CDR2 FQGNSA.

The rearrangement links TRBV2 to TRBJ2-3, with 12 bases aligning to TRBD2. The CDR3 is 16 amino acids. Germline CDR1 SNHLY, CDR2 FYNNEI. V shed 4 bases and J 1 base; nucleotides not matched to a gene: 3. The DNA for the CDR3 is TGTGCCAGCAGTGCCAGACTAGCGGGGGGCACAGATACGCAGTATTTT. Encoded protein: CASSARLAGGTDTQYF.

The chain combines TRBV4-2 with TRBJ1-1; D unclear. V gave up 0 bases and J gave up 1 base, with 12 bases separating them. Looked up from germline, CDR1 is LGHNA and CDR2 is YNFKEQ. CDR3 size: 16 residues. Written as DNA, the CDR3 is TGTGCCAGCAGCCAAGAGAATTACGGGCCGAACACTGAAGCTTTCTTT. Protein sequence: CASSQENYGPNTEAFF.

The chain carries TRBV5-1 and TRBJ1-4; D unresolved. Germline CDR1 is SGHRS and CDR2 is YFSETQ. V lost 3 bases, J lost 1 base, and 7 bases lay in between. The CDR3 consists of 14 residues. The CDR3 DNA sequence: TGCGCCAGCAGCTATGGGGAAACTAATGAAAAACTGTTTTTT. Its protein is CASSYGETNEKLFF.

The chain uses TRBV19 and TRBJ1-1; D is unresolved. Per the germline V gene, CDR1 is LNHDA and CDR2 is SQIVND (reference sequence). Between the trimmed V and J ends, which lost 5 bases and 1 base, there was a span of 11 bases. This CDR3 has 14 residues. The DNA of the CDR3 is TGTGCCAGTAGTCCCGGACTTCGGAACACTGAAGCTTTCTTT. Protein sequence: CASSPGLRNTEAFF. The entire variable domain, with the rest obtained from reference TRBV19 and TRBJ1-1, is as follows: DGGITQSPKYLFRKEGQNVTLSCEQNLNHDAMYWYRQDPGQGLRLIYYSQIVNDFQKGDIAEGYSVSREKKESFPLTVTSAQKNPTAFYLCASSPGLRNTEAFFGQGTRLTVV.